This paragraph covers one T cell receptor (beta chain) sequence. The specificity of this receptor is unknown. The CDR3 covers 15 residues, taking in both the cysteine and the phenylalanine. The nucleotide record is missing. In the germline V gene (reference sequence), CDR1 corresponds to SEHNR and CDR2 to FQNEAQ. HCMV-specific IgG was detected in serum with a commercial ELISA kit to determine HCMV serostatus. Ficoll density gradient centrifugation was used to isolate peripheral blood mononuclear cells from blood. This specimen belongs to a study of T cells expressing NK-cell markers (dated by TCRdb to 2018 to 2020). For context, the study as a whole: In sorted CD3+CD56+NKG2C+, CD3+CD56+NKG2C- and CD3+CD56-NKG2C+ T-cell subsets from eight donors, TCR beta-chain repertoires were profiled. Among the eight sequenced donors, only one was HCMV-seronegative, while the other seven were HCMV-seropositive. The eight sequenced donors were randomly selected healthy volunteers, three men and five women. Illumina HiSeq 2000/2500, MiSeq or NextSeq was used to sequence libraries as 2 x 150 bp reads. Summary of the overall study and its limitations: In over 5 donors, the dominant CD3+CD56+NKG2C+ clonotypes were among the top 10 CD8+ clonotypes and accounted for roughly 1.0-7.0% of CD8+ T cells. Whether the expanded NKG2C-expressing T cell clones were specific for HCMV antigens remained unclear. Those dominant clonotypes were again the most abundant among CD3+CD56-NKG2C+ cells in several donors, at about 28.3-60.1%.

The data were produced on an Illumina HiSeq 2000. The TCR beta cDNA libraries were made using 5'RACE template switching, a step that added both a universal primer site and unique molecular identifiers. cDNA synthesis was primed from the TCR beta constant segment and was followed by two successive PCR amplification steps. The paper's processing steps were these. MIGEC was used to demultiplex reads and group reads by UMI, and MiTCR was used to assemble and quantify clonotypes. To exclude erroneous sequences, any TCR cDNA sequence not supported by at least two reads was discarded. Downstream repertoire analysis used the tcR package, and clonotypes were matched across fractions by CDR3 nucleotide sequence plus V segment. VDJmatch was used to annotate antigen specificity against VDJdb, with one amino acid substitution in CDR3 permitted. TCRdb reprocessed the public reads and reports one entry per CDR3 protein sequence, without DNA. These V and J calls originate from TCRdb's pipeline instead of the authors' own analysis. This sample's table has entries for 550,000 or so distinct CDR3 sequences. Clones ranked in the top ten supply approximately 4% of the sample.

The chain was built from TRBV7-9 and TRBJ2-7; TCRdb proposes TRBD2, but this gene call is untestable without DNA. This sequence was found in a man between 18 and 35 years old in good health. Donor details come from another sample of the same person, matched by shared clones. The sequencing sample was made of blood T cells: a sorted CD56 or NKG2C T cell subset, CD4+ or CD8+ T cells, or bulk PBMC T cells (not recorded which). The CDR3 amino acid sequence is: CASSPGLAAPYEQYF.